There are a few counts of the clone carrying this T cell receptor (beta chain). Its antigen is currently unknown. This entry is derived from a study of cytomegalovirus exposure and HLA in healthy donors. Study-wide points: Association of a missense DCLRE1C variant with TCR beta V- and J-gene trimming was reported in a later analysis. Presence/absence analyses supposed approximately even sequencing depth among donors. Analysis was performed later, and it showed HLA-associated TCR beta chains to be more clonally expanded than equally common others. From TCR beta sequences, most subjects' HLA-A and HLA-B alleles were reportedly predicted accurately.

Amplification used 60 Vbeta primers and 13 Jbeta primers. Repertoires were generated with immunoSEQ multiplex PCR, while TCRdb's copy carries only in-frame clones and drops some. The table has some 140,000 clones, 80% to 90% seen once. The TCR comes from a woman aged 25 to 45 in good health and CMV-seronegative. Sequenced material: PBMCs.

The CDR3: CASSPQGGTEAFF. As DNA, the CDR3 is TGTGCCAGCAGCCCACAGGGAGGGACTGAAGCTTTCTTT. The chain employs TRBV7-9 and TRBJ1-1; D is perhaps TRBD1 (6 bases). Deletions cut 5 bases from V and 5 bases from J, with 12 bases between. Looked up from germline, CDR1 is SEHNR and CDR2 is FQNEAQ (reference sequence). The CDR3 sequence is 13 residues long. The variable domain in full, with the rest retrieved from reference TRBV7-9 and TRBJ1-1, is DTGVSQNPRHKITKRGQNVTFRCDPISEHNRLYWYRQTLGQGPEFLTYFQNEAQLEKSRLLSDRFSAERPKGSFSTLEIQRTEQGDSAMYLCASSPQGGTEAFFGQGTRLTVV.